This T cell receptor (beta chain) was identified during a study of molecular identifiers for immune sequencing clone quantification. Germline values: CDR1 MDHEN, CDR2 SYDVKM. The CDR3 is made up of 15 amino acids. J lost 4 bases, V lost 5 bases, and 7 bases had no gene match. In preparing bulk TCR libraries, previously described methods and listed TCR primers were used. TCRdb passed the PCR reads through MiXCR, listing each CDR3 protein once. This table has approximately 680,000 distinct CDR3 sequences, roughly 25% appearing once. This clonotype was recorded a few times. The receptor was isolated from a human donor in good health. Some libraries in this study had Jurkat cell RNA spiked in. The chain employs TRBV28 and TRBJ2-7; 11 bases match TRBD2. Sequenced: naive CD8+ T cells from blood, with Jurkat cell RNA spiked in. Documented subset: FACS-sorted CD8+CD4-CCR7+CD45RA+ naive T cells. The CDR3 DNA sequence: TGTGCCAGCAGTATGAGGGGACTAGCGGATTACGAGCAGTACTTC. It encodes CASSMRGLADYEQYF.